This entry lists 23 T cell receptor beta chains sequenced from one sample in a study of cytomegalovirus exposure and HLA in healthy donors. The table came from immunoSEQ multiplex PCR; TCRdb's copy has only in-frame clones and leaves some out. There are tens of thousands of clones in the sample; around 92% occur only once, and 0.65% to 0.8% lies in the top ten. Material: PBMCs. These TCRs come from a man between 18 and 29 years old in good health and CMV-seronegative.

CDR3 DNA: TGCGCCAGCAGCCAAGGGTTGGGGCTCTCCTACGAGCAGTACTTC. Translation gives CASSQGLGLSYEQYF. The V gene is TRBV4-1, the J gene TRBJ2-7; D is perhaps TRBD1 (5 bases). The germline V and J ends were trimmed by 1 base and 0 bases, with 10 bases remaining between them. This CDR3 comprises 15 residues. Germline values: CDR1 MGHRA, CDR2 YSYEKL.

This clone has just one count. This chain connects TRBV7-9 to TRBJ2-5, with 9 bases lining up with TRBD2. The CDR3 contains 16 residues. With V trimmed by 5 bases and J by 3 bases, 10 bases remained unmatched. Germline V lookup: CDR1 SEHNR, CDR2 FQNEAQ (reference sequence). CDR3 protein: CASSRLALAGKETQYF. CDR3 sequence (DNA): TGTGCCAGCAGCCGCTTGGCGCTAGCGGGGAAAGAGACCCAGTACTTC.

This chain connects TRBV28 to TRBJ2-4, with TRBD2 as a possible D gene (7 bases). The germline CDR1 and CDR2 sequences are MDHEN and SYDVKM. The CDR3 contains 16 residues. The V end lost 3 bases, the J end lost 1 base, and 13 bases lay between the germline ends. The CDR3 DNA follows: TGTGCCAGCAGTTTCATTGGGAGGGGGGCCAAAAACATTCAGTACTTC. Its translation is CASSFIGRGAKNIQYF.

This chain links TRBV28 with TRBJ1-1; TRBD1 matches at 9 bases. Unmatched junction bases numbered 6, after V lost 6 bases and J lost 7 bases. CDR1 MDHEN and CDR2 SYDVKM come from the germline V gene. The CDR3 covers 13 residues. DNA of the CDR3: TGTGCCAGCAGCGAAACAGGGGGCCTTGAAGCTTTCTTT. Protein sequence: CASSETGGLEAFF.

The J gene is TRBJ2-3, the V gene TRBV7-2; TRBD1 might be the D (5 bases). Per the germline V gene, CDR1 is SGHTA and CDR2 is FQGNSA. The CDR3 has 14 residues. Deletions cut 5 bases from V and 3 bases from J, with 12 bases between. CDR3 sequence (DNA): TGTGCCAGCAGCCCCCTGGGGCAAACAGATACGCAGTATTTT. Translated: CASSPLGQTDTQYF.

The V gene is TRBV4-1, the J gene TRBJ2-7; perhaps TRBD1 as D (6 bases). V lost 4 bases to trimming and J lost 0 bases, with 7 bases between them. CDR3 length: 13 amino acids. In germline, CDR1 is MGHRA, CDR2 YSYEKL. The CDR3 nucleotides are TGCGCCAGCAGCCGGACAGACTCCTACGAGCAGTACTTC. It is translated as CASSRTDSYEQYF.

V usage is TRBV6-1 and J usage is TRBJ1-4; D not certain. CDR1 is MNHNS and CDR2 is SASEGT in the germline V gene. V lost 3 bases and J 5 bases, leaving 13 bases between the germline ends. This CDR3 has 15 amino acids. CDR3 sequence (DNA): TGTGCCAGCAGTGAGCCAACGGCAGGAAATGAAAAACTGTTTTTT. Its translation: CASSEPTAGNEKLFF.

The chain employs TRBV10-1 and TRBJ2-6; possible D gene TRBD1, 5 bases. The V and J ends lost 3 bases and 4 bases respectively, with 10 bases between them. Germline assignment: CDR1 WNHNN and CDR2 SYGVQD (reference sequence). The CDR3 extends over 15 amino acids. CDR3 coding DNA: TGCGCCAGCAGTGACAGGGTGGAGGGGGCCAACGTCCTGACTTTC. Translation gives CASSDRVEGANVLTF.

The chain couples TRBV6-6 to TRBJ1-2; D remains unclear. V lost 3 bases and J lost 0, with 11 bases in between. The CDR3 loop spans 15 amino acids. CDR1 and CDR2 from the germline V gene are MNHNY and SVGAGI (reference sequence). DNA of the CDR3: TGTGCCAGCAGTTATCGCACTCCTCCTAACTATGGCTACACCTTC. Translation gives CASSYRTPPNYGYTF.

The chain has TRBV5-6 and TRBJ1-5; D perhaps matches TRBD1 (6 bases). The germline V gene has CDR1 SGHDT and CDR2 YYEEEE. V was pared by 2 bases and J by 7 bases, with 10 bases between. This CDR3 comprises 13 residues. In DNA, the CDR3 is TGTGCCAGCAGCTTTGGCGGACAGCAGCCCCAGCATTTT. Its translation is CASSFGGQQPQHF.

The rearrangement links TRBV29-1 to TRBJ2-1, with 11 positions matching TRBD1. The V gene's germline CDR1 is SQVTM and CDR2 ANQGSEA. CDR3 size: 20 residues. With V trimmed by 4 bases and J by 3 bases, 20 bases remained unmatched. The CDR3, as DNA: TGCAGCGTTGTGGACAGGGGGCATGAGACTAGCGGACCAAGCTACAATGAGCAGTTCTTC. This codes for CSVVDRGHETSGPSYNEQFF.

The chain is built from TRBV7-2 and TRBJ2-7; 9 nucleotides agree with TRBD2. V was pared by 3 bases and J by 0 bases, with 0 bases of the junction left unmatched. The germline V gene has CDR1 SGHTA and CDR2 FQGNSA. The CDR3 is made up of 14 amino acids. For the CDR3, the DNA is TGTGCCAGCAGCTTGACTAGCGGCTCCTACGAGCAGTACTTC. Translating gives CASSLTSGSYEQYF. The variable domain in full, completed from reference TRBV7-2 and TRBJ2-7, reads GAGVSQSPSNKVTEKGKDVELRCDPISGHTALYWYRQSLGQGLEFLIYFQGNSAPDKSGLPSDRFSAERTGGSVSTLTIQRTQQEDSAVYLCASSLTSGSYEQYFGPGTRLTVT.

The chain combines TRBV7-9 with TRBJ2-1, with TRBD2 matching over 14 bases. Germline V gene sequence: CDR1 SEHNR, CDR2 FQNEAQ (reference sequence). The trim removed 5 bases at V and 8 bases at J, leaving 8 bases unmatched. The CDR3 runs to 16 residues. Here the CDR3 DNA reads TGTGCCAGCAGCCCGACTAGCGGGGGGGCCAGAGATGAGCAGTTCTTC. Protein product: CASSPTSGGARDEQFF.

This chain links TRBV5-8 with TRBJ1-2; 8 bases align to TRBD1. Germline loops: CDR1 SGHTS, CDR2 YDEGEE. The CDR3 is 14 residues long. V lost 0 bases to trimming and J lost 2 bases; unmatched junction nucleotides: 0. CDR3 sequence reads: CASSLGQGNYGYTF. For the CDR3, the DNA is TGTGCCAGCAGCTTGGGACAGGGGAACTATGGCTACACCTTC. The full variable domain, with the rest looked up from reference TRBV5-8 and TRBJ1-2, is EAGVTQSPTHLIKTRGQQATLRCSPISGHTSVYWYQQALGLGLQFLLWYDEGEERNRGNFPPRFSGRQFPNYSSELNVNALELEDSALYLCASSLGQGNYGYTFGSGTRLTVV.

The V gene is TRBV14, the J gene TRBJ2-2; 7 bases line up with TRBD2. There are 15 residues in the CDR3. Germline V CDR1 and CDR2: SGHDN, FVKESK. With V trimmed by 2 bases and J by 4 bases, 4 bases remained unmatched. The CDR3 spells CASSQRPGGTGELFF. In nucleotides, the CDR3 is TGTGCCAGCAGCCAACGGCCGGGAGGCACCGGGGAGCTGTTTTTT.

This sequence joins TRBV27 and TRBJ2-5; 11 nucleotides align to TRBD2. J was trimmed by 4 bases and V by 3 bases; bases with no gene match: 7. CDR1 is MNHEY, CDR2 SMNVEV, per germline (reference sequence). There are 16 residues in the CDR3. CDR3 in amino acids: CASSFNSGGAGETQYF. In DNA form, the CDR3 reads TGTGCCAGCAGTTTCAATAGCGGGGGGGCCGGAGAGACCCAGTACTTC.

The V call is TRBV7-9, the J call TRBJ2-1, with 8 bases lining up with TRBD2. Germline trimming cut 1 base from V and 1 base from J; bases unmatched to any gene: 3. The CDR3 contains 16 residues. Germline assignment: CDR1 SEHNR and CDR2 FQNEAQ (reference sequence). In DNA, the CDR3 is TGTGCCAGCAGCTTAGTATCGGGGGGGTCCTACAATGAGCAGTTCTTC. Encoded protein: CASSLVSGGSYNEQFF.

V usage is TRBV7-2 and J usage is TRBJ2-7; 10 positions agree with TRBD1. The CDR3 runs 14 residues. Germline values: CDR1 SGHTA, CDR2 FQGNSA. J gave up 2 bases and V 5 bases, and 3 bases lay outside the gene matches. CDR3 nucleotides: TGTGCCAGCAGCCACGACAGGGGGCCCTACGAGCAGTACTTC. It is translated as CASSHDRGPYEQYF.

This chain connects TRBV30 to TRBJ1-1, with no clear D. The V end was cut by 2 bases, the J end by 3 bases, with 10 bases between. Germline lookup yields CDR1 GTSNPN and CDR2 SVGIG (reference sequence). The CDR3 is 13 residues long. The CDR3 is CAWSRSGHTEAFF. The CDR3 nucleotides are TGTGCCTGGAGTCGCAGTGGTCACACTGAAGCTTTCTTT.

J is TRBJ1-1 and V is TRBV7-9, with TRBD1 matching 7 bases. This CDR3 is built from 14 residues. V shed 3 bases and J 7 bases; nucleotides not matched to a gene: 8. Looked up from germline, CDR1 is SEHNR and CDR2 is FQNEAQ (reference sequence). CDR3 coding DNA: TGTGCCAGCAGCTTGAAGGGGGCGCGGGATGAAGCTTTCTTT. Residues: CASSLKGARDEAFF.

The V and J genes are TRBV18 and TRBJ1-1; maybe TRBD1 (5 bases). CDR3 length equals 12 residues. The germline gives CDR1 KGHSH, CDR2 LQKENI. Trimming stripped 3 bases from V and 10 bases from J, with 12 bases between. The CDR3 coding sequence is TGTGCCAGCTCACCTGGGACGGGGGGAGCTTTCTTT. It is translated as CASSPGTGGAFF.

The V call is TRBV6-5, the J call TRBJ1-2; tentative D call: TRBD1 (5 bases). The CDR3 covers 14 residues. Trimming pared 2 bases from V and 2 bases from J, leaving 9 bases between. Germline V gene data show CDR1 as MNHEY and CDR2 as SVGAGI. The CDR3 nucleotides are TGTGCCAGCAGTTACGCAGGGATCAACTATGGCTACACCTTC. This encodes CASSYAGINYGYTF.

The chain has TRBV27 and TRBJ2-7; TRBD1 matches 7 bases. Germline CDR1 is MNHEY and CDR2 is SMNVEV (reference sequence). The CDR3 consists of 14 residues. V lost 6 bases to trimming and J lost 3 bases; unmatched junction nucleotides: 8. The CDR3 DNA reads TGTGCCAGCAGAAGACAGGGAAATGACTACGAGCAGTACTTC. Translated: CASRRQGNDYEQYF.